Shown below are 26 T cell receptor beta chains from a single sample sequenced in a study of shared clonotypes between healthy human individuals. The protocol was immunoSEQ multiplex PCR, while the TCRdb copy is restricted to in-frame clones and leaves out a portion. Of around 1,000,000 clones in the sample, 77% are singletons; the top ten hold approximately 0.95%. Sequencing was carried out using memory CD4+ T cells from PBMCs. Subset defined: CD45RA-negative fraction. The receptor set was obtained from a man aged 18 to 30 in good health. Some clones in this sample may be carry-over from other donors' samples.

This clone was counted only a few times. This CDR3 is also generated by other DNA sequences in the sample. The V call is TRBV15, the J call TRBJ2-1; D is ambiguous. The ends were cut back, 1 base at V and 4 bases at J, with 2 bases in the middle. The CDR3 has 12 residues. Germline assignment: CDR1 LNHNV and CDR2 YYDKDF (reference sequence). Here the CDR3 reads CATSRGYNEQFF. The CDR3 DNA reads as TGTGCCACCAGCAGAGGTTACAATGAGCAGTTCTTC.

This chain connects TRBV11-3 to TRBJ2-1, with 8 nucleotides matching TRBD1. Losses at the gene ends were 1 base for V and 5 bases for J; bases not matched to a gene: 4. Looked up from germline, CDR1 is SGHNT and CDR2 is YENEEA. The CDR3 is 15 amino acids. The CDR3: CASSLGTGRNNEQFF. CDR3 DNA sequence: TGTGCCAGCAGCTTAGGGACAGGGAGAAACAATGAGCAGTTCTTC.

Here the CDR3 DNA reads TGTGCCAGCTCACCGAATCGGGACAGCCACGAGCAGTACTTC. Encoded protein: CASSPNRDSHEQYF. The rearrangement uses TRBV18 and TRBJ2-7; 7 positions agree with TRBD1. The CDR3 loop spans 14 amino acids. Losses at the gene ends were 3 bases for V and 5 bases for J; bases not matched to a gene: 7. CDR1 KGHSH and CDR2 LQKENI come from the germline V gene.

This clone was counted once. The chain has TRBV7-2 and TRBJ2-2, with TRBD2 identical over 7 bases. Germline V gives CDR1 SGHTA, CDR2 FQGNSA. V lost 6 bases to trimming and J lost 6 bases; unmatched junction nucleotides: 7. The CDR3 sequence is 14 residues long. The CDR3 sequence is CASRPTSVSGELFF. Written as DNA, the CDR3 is TGTGCCAGCAGGCCAACTAGCGTGTCCGGGGAGCTGTTTTTT.

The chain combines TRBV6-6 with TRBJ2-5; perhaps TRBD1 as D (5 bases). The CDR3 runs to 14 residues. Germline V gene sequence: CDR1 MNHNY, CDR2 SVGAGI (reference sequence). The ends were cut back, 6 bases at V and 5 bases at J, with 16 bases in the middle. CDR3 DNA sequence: TGTGCCAGCAGCTATATCCAGGGTGGGGAGACCCAGTACTTC. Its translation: CASSYIQGGETQYF.

The CDR3 sequence: CASSLNRGRGLPEAFF. The CDR3 bases are TGTGCCAGCAGCTTGAACAGGGGGCGCGGGTTGCCTGAAGCTTTCTTT. The chain carries TRBV5-6 and TRBJ1-1; 9 bases align to TRBD1. J lost 6 bases, V lost 1 base, and 10 bases had no gene match. Germline V gives CDR1 SGHDT, CDR2 YYEEEE. The CDR3 is made up of 16 amino acids.

CDR3 region: CASSRTAATDYEQYF. The DNA of the CDR3 is TGTGCCAGCAGCCGGACAGCCGCGACAGACTACGAGCAGTACTTC. V usage is TRBV7-2 and J usage is TRBJ2-7; a weak D match, TRBD1 (6 bases). CDR1 SGHTA and CDR2 FQGNSA come from the germline V gene. The CDR3 has 15 residues. Trimming stripped 5 bases from V and 3 bases from J, with 17 bases between.

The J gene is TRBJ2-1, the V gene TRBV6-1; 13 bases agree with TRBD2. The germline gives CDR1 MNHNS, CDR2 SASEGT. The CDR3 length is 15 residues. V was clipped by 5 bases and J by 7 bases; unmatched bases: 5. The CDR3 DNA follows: TGTGCCAGCAGTCGGACTAGCGGGAGCTGGAATGAGCAGTTCTTC. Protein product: CASSRTSGSWNEQFF.

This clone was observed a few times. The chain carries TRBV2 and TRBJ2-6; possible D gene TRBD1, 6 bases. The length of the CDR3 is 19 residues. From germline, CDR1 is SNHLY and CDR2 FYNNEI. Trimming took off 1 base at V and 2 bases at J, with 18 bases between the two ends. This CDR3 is CASSEGGRGWAAGANVLTF. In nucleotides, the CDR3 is TGTGCCAGCAGTGAAGGAGGCAGGGGATGGGCCGCTGGGGCCAACGTCCTGACTTTC.

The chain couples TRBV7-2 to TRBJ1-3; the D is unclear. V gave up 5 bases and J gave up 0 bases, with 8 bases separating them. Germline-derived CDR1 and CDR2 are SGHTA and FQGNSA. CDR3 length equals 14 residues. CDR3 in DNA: TGTGCCAGCAGCCGCGCCGTCTCTGGAAACACCATATATTTT. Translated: CASSRAVSGNTIYF.

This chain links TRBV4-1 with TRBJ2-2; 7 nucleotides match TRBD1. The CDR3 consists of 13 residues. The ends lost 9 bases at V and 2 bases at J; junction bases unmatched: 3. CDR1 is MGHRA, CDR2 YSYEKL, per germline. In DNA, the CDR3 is TGCGCCAGTAAAGGGGGCAACACCGGGGAGCTGTTTTTT. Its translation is CASKGGNTGELFF.

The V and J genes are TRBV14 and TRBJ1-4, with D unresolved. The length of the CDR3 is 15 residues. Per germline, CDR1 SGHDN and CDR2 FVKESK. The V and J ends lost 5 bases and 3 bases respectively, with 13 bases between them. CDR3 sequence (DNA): TGTGCCAGCAGCGACGAGGGTTTGGCTAATGAAAAACTGTTTTTT. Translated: CASSDEGLANEKLFF.

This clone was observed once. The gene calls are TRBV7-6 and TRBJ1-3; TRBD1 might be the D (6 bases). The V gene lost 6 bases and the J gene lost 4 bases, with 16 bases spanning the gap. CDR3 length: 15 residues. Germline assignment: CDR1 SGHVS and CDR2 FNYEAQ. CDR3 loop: CASSTGHRRGNTIYF. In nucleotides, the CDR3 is TGTGCCAGCAGTACGGGACACCGGAGGGGAAACACCATATATTTT.

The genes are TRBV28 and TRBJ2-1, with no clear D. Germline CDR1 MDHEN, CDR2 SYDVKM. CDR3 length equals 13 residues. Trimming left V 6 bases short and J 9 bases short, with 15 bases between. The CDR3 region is CASSSSAPVEQFF. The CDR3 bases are TGTGCCAGCAGCTCTTCAGCCCCGGTTGAGCAGTTCTTC.

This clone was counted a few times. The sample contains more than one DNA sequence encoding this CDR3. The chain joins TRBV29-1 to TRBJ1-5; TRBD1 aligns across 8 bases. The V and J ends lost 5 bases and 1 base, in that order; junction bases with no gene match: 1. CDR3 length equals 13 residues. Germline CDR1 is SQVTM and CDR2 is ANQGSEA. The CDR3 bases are TGCAGCGTTCGGACAGGGAGCAATCAGCCCCAGCATTTT. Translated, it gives CSVRTGSNQPQHF.

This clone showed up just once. The CDR3 reads CAISRQGGEKLFF. The CDR3 DNA reads as TGTGCCATCAGTCGACAGGGCGGAGAAAAACTGTTTTTT. This chain connects TRBV10-3 to TRBJ1-4; 7 bases line up with TRBD1. The CDR3 consists of 13 residues. The V segment lost 5 bases and the J segment 8 bases; nucleotides outside the gene matches: 5. Looked up from germline, CDR1 is ENHRY and CDR2 is SYGVKD.

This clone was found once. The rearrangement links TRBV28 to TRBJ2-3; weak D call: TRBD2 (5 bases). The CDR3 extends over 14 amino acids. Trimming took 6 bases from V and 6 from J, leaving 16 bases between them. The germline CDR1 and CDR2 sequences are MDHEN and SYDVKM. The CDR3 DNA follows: TGTGCCAGCAGCGAAAGGACTGCGGCTGATACGCAGTATTTT. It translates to CASSERTAADTQYF.

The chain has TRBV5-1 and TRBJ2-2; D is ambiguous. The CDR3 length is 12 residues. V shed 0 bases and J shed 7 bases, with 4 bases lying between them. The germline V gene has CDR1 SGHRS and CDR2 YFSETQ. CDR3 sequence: CASSLGGGELFF. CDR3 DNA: TGCGCCAGCAGCTTGGGTGGCGGGGAGCTGTTTTTT.

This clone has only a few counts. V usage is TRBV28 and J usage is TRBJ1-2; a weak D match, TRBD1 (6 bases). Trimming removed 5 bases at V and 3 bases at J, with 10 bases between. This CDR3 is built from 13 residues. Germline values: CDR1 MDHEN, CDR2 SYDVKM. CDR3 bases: TGTGCCAGCAGTACAACAGGGTACTATGGCTACACCTTC. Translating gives CASSTTGYYGYTF.

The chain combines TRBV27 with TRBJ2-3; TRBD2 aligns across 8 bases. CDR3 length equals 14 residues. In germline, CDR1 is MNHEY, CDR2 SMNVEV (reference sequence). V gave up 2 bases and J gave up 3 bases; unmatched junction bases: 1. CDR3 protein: CASSLKRGTDTQYF. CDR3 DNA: TGTGCCAGCAGTTTAAAGCGGGGGACAGATACGCAGTATTTT.

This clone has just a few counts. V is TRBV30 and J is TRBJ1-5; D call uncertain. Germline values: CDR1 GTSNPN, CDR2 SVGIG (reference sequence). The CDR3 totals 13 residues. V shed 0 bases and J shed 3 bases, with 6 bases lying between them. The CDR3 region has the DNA TGTGCCTGGAGTGTATCTGTCAATCAGCCCCAGCATTTT. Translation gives CAWSVSVNQPQHF.

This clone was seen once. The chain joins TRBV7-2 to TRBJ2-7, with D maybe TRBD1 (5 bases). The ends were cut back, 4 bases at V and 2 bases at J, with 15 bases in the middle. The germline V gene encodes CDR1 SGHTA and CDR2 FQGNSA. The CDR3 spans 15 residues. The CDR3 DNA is TGTGCCAGCAGCTCGCACCACAGGCTTCCCTACGAGCAGTACTTC. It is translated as CASSSHHRLPYEQYF. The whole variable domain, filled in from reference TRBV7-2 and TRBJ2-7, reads GAGVSQSPSNKVTEKGKDVELRCDPISGHTALYWYRQSLGQGLEFLIYFQGNSAPDKSGLPSDRFSAERTGGSVSTLTIQRTQQEDSAVYLCASSSHHRLPYEQYFGPGTRLTVT.

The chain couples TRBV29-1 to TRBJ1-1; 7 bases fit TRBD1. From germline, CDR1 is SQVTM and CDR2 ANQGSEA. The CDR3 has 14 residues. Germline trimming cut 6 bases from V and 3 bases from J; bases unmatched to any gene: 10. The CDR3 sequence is CSVAPGGWDTEAFF. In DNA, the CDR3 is TGCAGCGTGGCCCCAGGGGGGTGGGACACTGAAGCTTTCTTT. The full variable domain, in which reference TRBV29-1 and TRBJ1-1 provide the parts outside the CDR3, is SAVISQKPSRDICQRGTSLTIQCQVDSQVTMMFWYRQQPGQSLTLIATANQGSEATYESGFVIDKFPISRPNLTFSTLTVSNMSPEDSSIYLCSVAPGGWDTEAFFGQGTRLTVV.

CDR3 DNA: TGCGCCAGCAGTCAATGGGATAGTGGTCTACCCTACGAGCAGTACTTC. This translates into CASSQWDSGLPYEQYF. The chain combines TRBV23-1 with TRBJ2-7; D unresolved. TRBV23-1 is reported as an ORF; its role is uncertain. CDR3 length: 16 amino acids. Trimming stripped 1 base from V and 2 bases from J, with 15 bases between.

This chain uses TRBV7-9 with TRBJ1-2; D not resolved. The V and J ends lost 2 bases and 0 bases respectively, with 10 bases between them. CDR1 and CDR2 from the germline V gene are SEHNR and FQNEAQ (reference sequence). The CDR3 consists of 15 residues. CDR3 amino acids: CASSLSVIANYGYTF. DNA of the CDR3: TGTGCCAGCAGCTTATCTGTGATAGCTAACTATGGCTACACCTTC.

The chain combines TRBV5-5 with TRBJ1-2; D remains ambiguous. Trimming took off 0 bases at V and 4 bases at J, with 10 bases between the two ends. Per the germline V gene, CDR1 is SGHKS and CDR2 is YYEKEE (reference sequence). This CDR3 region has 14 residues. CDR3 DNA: TGTGCCAGCAGCTTGGAACAGCGTCCCTATGGCTACACCTTC. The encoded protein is CASSLEQRPYGYTF.